This T cell receptor beta chain was recovered during a study of cytomegalovirus exposure and HLA in healthy donors. Study details: Later analysis reported that the approximately 120 validation repertoires shared the platform of the 600 to 750 first-cohort repertoires.

Repertoires were generated with immunoSEQ multiplex PCR, while TCRdb's copy carries only in-frame clones and drops some. The sample contains fewer than 200,000 clones, about 89% of which appear only once. Trimming stripped 4 bases from V and 5 bases from J, with 15 bases between. The germline V gene encodes CDR1 SGDLS and CDR2 YYNGEE. The CDR3 length is 14 residues. Source material: PBMCs. The TCR comes from a woman aged 18-29 years in good health and CMV-seropositive. The J gene is TRBJ1-1, the V gene TRBV9, with no clear D. CDR3 in DNA: TGTGCCAGCAGCCCAGCGGGGAGGGAGACTGAAGCTTTCTTT. Residues: CASSPAGRETEAFF.